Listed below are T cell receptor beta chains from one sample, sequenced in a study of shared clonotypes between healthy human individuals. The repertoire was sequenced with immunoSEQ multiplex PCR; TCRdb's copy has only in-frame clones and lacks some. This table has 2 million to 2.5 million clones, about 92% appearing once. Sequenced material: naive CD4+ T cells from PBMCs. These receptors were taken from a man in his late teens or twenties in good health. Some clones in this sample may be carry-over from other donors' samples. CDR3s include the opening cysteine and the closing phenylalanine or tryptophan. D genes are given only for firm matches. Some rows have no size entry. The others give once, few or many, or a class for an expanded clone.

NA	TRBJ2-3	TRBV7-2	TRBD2	CASSLATSSFKDTQYF	TGTGCCAGCAGCTTAGCGACTAGCTCTTTTAAAGATACGCAGTATTTT
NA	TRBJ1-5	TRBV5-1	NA	CASSLRPWGNQPQHF	TGCGCCAGCAGCTTGAGGCCATGGGGCAATCAGCCCCAGCATTTT
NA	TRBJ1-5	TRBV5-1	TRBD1	CASSSIRTGVESNQPQHF	TGCGCCAGCAGTTCTATTCGGACAGGGGTTGAGAGCAATCAGCCCCAGCATTTT
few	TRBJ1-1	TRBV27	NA	CASRKTGNPEAFF	TGTGCCAGCCGAAAAACAGGGAACCCTGAAGCTTTCTTT
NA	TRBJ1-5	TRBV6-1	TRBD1	CASSGLQGGFGNQPQHF	TGTGCCAGCAGTGGTCTACAGGGGGGGTTCGGCAATCAGCCCCAGCATTTT
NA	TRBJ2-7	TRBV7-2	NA	CASSLLAWEQYF	TGTGCCAGCAGCCTGCTAGCTTGGGAGCAGTACTTC
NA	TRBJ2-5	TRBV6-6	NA	CASSLQAHQETQYF	TGTGCCAGCAGCCTTCAGGCCCATCAAGAGACCCAGTACTTC
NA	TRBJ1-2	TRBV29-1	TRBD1	CSVRQGYYGYTF	TGCAGCGTCCGACAGGGGTACTATGGCTACACCTTC
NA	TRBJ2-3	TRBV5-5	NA	CASSLVVEGDTQYF	TGTGCCAGCAGCTTGGTGGTGGAAGGGGATACGCAGTATTTT
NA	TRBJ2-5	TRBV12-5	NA	CASGFFRVGRETQYF	TGTGCTAGTGGTTTTTTCCGGGTGGGTAGGGAGACCCAGTACTTC
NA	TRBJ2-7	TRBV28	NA	CASSFNYATFGIYF	TGTGCCAGCAGTTTCAACTACGCAACCTTCGGGATTTACTTC
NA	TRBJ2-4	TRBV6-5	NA	CASSFLGTAKNIQYF	TGTGCCAGCAGTTTTCTCGGGACCGCCAAAAACATTCAGTACTTC
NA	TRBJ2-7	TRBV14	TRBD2	CASSQVASGRPSSYEQYF	TGTGCCAGCAGCCAAGTGGCTAGCGGGAGGCCCAGCTCCTACGAGCAGTACTTC
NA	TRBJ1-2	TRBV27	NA	CASSSAGIPGGYTF	TGTGCCAGCAGTTCGGCCGGGATCCCGGGGGGCTACACCTTC
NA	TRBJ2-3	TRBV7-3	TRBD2	CASSLTLAGVGTQYF	TGTGCCAGCAGCTTAACGTTAGCGGGAGTGGGCACGCAGTATTTT
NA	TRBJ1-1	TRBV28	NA	CASFPGTQDTEAFF	TGTGCCAGCTTCCCGGGGACCCAGGACACTGAAGCTTTCTTT
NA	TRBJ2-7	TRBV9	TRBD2	CASSVGPSGIGEQYF	TGTGCCAGCAGCGTAGGGCCTAGCGGGATAGGGGAGCAGTACTTC
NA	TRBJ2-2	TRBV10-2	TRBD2	CATRAGGPIGELFF	TGCGCCACGAGGGCGGGAGGGCCTATCGGGGAGCTGTTTTTT
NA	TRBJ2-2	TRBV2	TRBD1	CASSGLGQRNTGELFF	TGTGCCAGCAGTGGGCTGGGACAGAGAAACACCGGGGAGCTGTTTTTT
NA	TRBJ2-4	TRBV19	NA	CASGGAKNIQYF	TGTGCCAGCGGGGGAGCCAAAAACATTCAGTACTTC
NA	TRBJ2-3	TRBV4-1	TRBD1	CASSAGGAGGGTQYF	TGCGCCAGCAGTGCAGGGGGCGCAGGTGGTGGTACGCAGTATTTT
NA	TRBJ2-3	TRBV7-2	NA	CASSLGGTGNTDTQYF	TGTGCCAGCAGCTTAGGAGGGACTGGAAACACAGATACGCAGTATTTT
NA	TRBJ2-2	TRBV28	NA	CASSSSGTIRTGELFF	TGTGCCAGCAGTTCCTCCGGGACAATTCGCACCGGGGAGCTGTTTTTT
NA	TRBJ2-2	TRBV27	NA	CASLPGELFF	TGTGCCAGCCTACCCGGGGAGCTGTTTTTT
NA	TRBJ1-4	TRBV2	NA	CASDRVGAVTNEKLFF	TGTGCCAGTGACCGGGTTGGGGCAGTGACTAATGAAAAACTGTTTTTT
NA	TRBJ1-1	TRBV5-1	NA	CASSLAVGLNTEAFF	TGCGCCAGCAGCTTGGCGGTAGGACTCAACACTGAAGCTTTCTTT
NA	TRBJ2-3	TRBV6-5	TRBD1	CASSSQGADTQYF	TGTGCCAGCAGTTCTCAGGGGGCAGATACGCAGTATTTT
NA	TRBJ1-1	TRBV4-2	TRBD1	CASSQPTGTASTEAFF	TGTGCCAGCAGCCAGCCGACCGGGACAGCCAGCACTGAAGCTTTCTTT
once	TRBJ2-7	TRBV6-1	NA	CASSHRDHSYEQYF	TGTGCCAGCAGTCACCGGGACCATTCCTACGAGCAGTACTTC
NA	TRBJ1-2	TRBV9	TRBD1	CASSAVMGQTYGYTF	TGTGCCAGCAGCGCCGTTATGGGACAGACCTATGGCTACACCTTC
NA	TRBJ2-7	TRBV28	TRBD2	CASSLFRRERGEQYF	TGTGCCAGCAGTTTATTTCGGCGGGAGCGGGGGGAGCAGTACTTC
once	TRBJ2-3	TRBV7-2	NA	CASSLERAGLVTDTQYF	TGTGCCAGCAGCTTAGAACGGGCGGGACTGGTGACAGATACGCAGTATTTT
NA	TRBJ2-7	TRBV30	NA	CAWGPLGGSYEQYF	TGTGCCTGGGGCCCCCTGGGGGGCTCCTACGAGCAGTACTTC
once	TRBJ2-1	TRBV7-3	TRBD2	CASSLLAGVDYNEQFF	TGTGCCAGCAGCTTACTAGCGGGAGTTGACTACAATGAGCAGTTCTTC
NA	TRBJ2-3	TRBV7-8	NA	CASSLDRLGGTQYF	TGTGCCAGCAGCTTAGACAGACTCGGAGGGACGCAGTATTTT
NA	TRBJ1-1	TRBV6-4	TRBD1	CASSPGGVTEAFF	TGTGCCAGCAGTCCAGGGGGAGTCACTGAAGCTTTCTTT
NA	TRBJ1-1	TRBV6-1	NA	CASSDRRVTMNTEAFF	TGTGCCAGCAGTGACCGCAGGGTGACAATGAACACTGAAGCTTTCTTT
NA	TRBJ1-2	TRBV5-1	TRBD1	CASSLTQGIYGYTF	TGCGCCAGCAGCTTGACACAGGGGATCTATGGCTACACCTTC
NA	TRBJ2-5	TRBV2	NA	CASNRGMETQYF	TGTGCCAGCAATAGAGGGATGGAGACCCAGTACTTC
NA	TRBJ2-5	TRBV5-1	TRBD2	CASSVGLAGETQYF	TGCGCCAGCAGCGTGGGACTAGCGGGAGAGACCCAGTACTTC
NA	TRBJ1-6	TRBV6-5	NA	CASSYSNTPLHF	TGTGCCAGCAGTTACTCGAATACACCCCTCCACTTT
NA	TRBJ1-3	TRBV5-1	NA	CASSLLTPGNQPKTGNTIYF	TGCGCCAGCAGCTTGCTAACCCCAGGAAACCAACCTAAGACCGGAAACACCATATATTTT
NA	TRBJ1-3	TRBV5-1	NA	CASSTDGYSGNTIYF	TGCGCCAGCAGCACCGATGGATACTCTGGAAACACCATATATTTT
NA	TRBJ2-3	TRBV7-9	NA	CASTPGTRTDTQYF	TGTGCCAGCACCCCTGGGACACGCACAGATACGCAGTATTTT
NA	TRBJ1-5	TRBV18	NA	CASSPGLPGNQPQHF	TGTGCCAGCTCACCAGGTCTTCCTGGCAATCAGCCCCAGCATTTT
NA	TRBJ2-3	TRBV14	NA	CASSLRVGGSGDTQYF	TGTGCCAGCAGCCTCCGGGTTGGGGGCTCGGGAGATACGCAGTATTTT
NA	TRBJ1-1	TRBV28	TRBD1	CASSLSQGGAFF	TGTGCCAGCAGTTTATCGCAGGGGGGAGCTTTCTTT
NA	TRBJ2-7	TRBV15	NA	CATSFRIFTGQYF	TGTGCCACCAGCTTTCGGATATTTACAGGGCAGTACTTC
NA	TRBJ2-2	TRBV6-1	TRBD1	CASSGQGPRTGELFF	TGTGCCAGCAGTGGACAGGGTCCAAGGACCGGGGAGCTGTTTTTT
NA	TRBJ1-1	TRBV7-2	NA	CASSSLQGNTEAFF	TGTGCCAGCAGCAGCCTACAGGGGAACACTGAAGCTTTCTTT
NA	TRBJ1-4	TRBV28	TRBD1	CASSPQGAGNEKLFF	TGTGCCAGCAGCCCGCAGGGGGCGGGTAATGAAAAACTGTTTTTT
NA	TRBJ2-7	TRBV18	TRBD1	CASSPTSGQGGNEQYF	TGTGCCAGCTCACCAACCTCGGGACAGGGAGGCAACGAGCAGTACTTC
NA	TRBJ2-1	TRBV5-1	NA	CASSSQPDSYNEQFF	TGCGCCAGCAGCTCCCAACCGGACAGCTACAATGAGCAGTTCTTC
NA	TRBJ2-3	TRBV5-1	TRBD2	CASSSGLDGTDTQYF	TGCGCCAGCAGTTCAGGACTAGATGGCACAGATACGCAGTATTTT